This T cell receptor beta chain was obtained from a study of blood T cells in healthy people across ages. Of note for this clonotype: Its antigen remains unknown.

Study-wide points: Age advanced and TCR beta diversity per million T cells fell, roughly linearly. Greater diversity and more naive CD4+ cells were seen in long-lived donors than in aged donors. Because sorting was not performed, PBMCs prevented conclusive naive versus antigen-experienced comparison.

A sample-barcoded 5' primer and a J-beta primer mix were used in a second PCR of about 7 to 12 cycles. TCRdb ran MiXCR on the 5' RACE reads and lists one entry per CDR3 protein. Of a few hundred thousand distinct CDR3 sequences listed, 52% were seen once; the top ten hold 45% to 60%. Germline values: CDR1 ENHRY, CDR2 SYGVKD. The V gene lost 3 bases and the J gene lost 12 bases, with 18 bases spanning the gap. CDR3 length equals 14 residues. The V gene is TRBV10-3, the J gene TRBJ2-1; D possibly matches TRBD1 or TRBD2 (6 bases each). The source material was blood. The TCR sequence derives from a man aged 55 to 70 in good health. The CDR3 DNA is TGTGCCATCAGTGAAGGGGGGACGGGGACGGGGCAGTTCTTC. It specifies CAISEGGTGTGQFF.